Sequencing of this TCR beta chain was carried out in a study of blood T cell repertoires in COVID-19. Overall study: Sites across the United States, Italy and Spain contributed samples from acute and convalescent COVID-19.

Germline values: CDR1 MDHEN, CDR2 SYDVKM. Between the trimmed V and J ends, which lost 6 bases and 2 bases, there was a span of 10 bases. The length of the CDR3 is 13 residues. The data were produced by immunoSEQ multiplex PCR, yet TCRdb's version contains in-frame clones alone and is incomplete. The table records about 130,000 clones, around 88% of them present only once. The clonotype was recovered from a man between 45 and 60 years old with acute or convalescent COVID-19. Sequenced: peripheral blood. The chain carries TRBV28 and TRBJ1-2; D is unresolved. In nucleotides, the CDR3 is TGTGCCAGCAGCCGGGATGAGAACTATGGCTACACCTTC. Its translation: CASSRDENYGYTF.